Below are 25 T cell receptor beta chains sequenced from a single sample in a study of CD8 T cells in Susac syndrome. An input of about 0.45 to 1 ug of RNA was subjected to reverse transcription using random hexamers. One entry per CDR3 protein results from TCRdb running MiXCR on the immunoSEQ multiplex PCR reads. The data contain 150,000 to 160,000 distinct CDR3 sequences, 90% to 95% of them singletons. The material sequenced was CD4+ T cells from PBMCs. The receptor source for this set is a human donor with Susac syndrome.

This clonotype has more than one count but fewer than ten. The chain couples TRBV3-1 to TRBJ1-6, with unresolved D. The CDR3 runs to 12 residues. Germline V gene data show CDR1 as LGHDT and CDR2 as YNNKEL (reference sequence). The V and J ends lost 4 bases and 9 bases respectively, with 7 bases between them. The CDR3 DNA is TGTGCCAGCAGCCCGGAGGGTTCACCCCTCCACTTT. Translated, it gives CASSPEGSPLHF.

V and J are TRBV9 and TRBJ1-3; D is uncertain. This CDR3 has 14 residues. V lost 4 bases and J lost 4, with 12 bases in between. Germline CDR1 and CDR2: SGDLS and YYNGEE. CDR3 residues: CASSSDGWGNTIYF. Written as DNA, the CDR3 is TGTGCCAGCAGCTCGGACGGATGGGGAAACACCATATATTTT.

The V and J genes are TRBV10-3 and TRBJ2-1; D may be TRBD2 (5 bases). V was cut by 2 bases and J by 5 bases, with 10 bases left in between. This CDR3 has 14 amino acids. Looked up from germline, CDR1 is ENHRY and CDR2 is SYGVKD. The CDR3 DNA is TGTGCCATCAGTGAGCCCGGGATTAACAATGAGCAGTTCTTC. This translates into CAISEPGINNEQFF.

CDR3 amino acids: CASTSRQGYTF. In DNA, the CDR3 is TGTGCCAGCACCTCGAGACAGGGCTACACCTTC. The chain couples TRBV12-3 or TRBV12-4 to TRBJ1-2, with D perhaps TRBD1 (5 bases). The germline V and J ends were trimmed by 7 bases and 8 bases, with 11 bases remaining between them. The CDR3 is 11 amino acids.

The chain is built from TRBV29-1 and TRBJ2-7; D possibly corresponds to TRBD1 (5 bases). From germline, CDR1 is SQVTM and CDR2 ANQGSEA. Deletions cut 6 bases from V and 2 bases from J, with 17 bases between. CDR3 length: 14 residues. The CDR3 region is CSVRPLEGAYEQYF. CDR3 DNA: TGCAGCGTCCGACCCCTAGAAGGGGCCTACGAGCAGTACTTC.

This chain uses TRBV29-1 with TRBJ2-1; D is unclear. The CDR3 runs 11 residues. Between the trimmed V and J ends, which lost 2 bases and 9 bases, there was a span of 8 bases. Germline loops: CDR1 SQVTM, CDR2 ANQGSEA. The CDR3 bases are TGCAGCGTTGAACAGACCGGTGAGCAGTTCTTC. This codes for CSVEQTGEQFF.

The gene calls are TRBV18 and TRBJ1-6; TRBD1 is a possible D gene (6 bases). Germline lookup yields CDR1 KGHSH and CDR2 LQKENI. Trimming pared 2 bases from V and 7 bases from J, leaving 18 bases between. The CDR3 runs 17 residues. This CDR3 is CASSPEIGQTLNSPLHF. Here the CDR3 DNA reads TGTGCCAGCTCACCAGAGATTGGACAGACCCTGAATTCACCCCTCCACTTT.

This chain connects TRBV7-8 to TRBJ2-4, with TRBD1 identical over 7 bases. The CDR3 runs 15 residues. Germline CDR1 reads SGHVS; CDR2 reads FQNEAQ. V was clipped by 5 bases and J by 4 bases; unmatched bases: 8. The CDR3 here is CASSQGGQAKNIQYF. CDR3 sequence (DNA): TGTGCCAGCAGCCAGGGCGGACAGGCTAAAAACATTCAGTACTTC.

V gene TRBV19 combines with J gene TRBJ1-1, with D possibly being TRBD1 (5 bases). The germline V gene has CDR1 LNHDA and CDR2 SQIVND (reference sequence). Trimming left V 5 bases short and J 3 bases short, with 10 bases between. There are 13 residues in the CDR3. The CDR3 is CASSPMGDTEAFF. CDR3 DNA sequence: TGTGCCAGTAGTCCCATGGGGGACACTGAAGCTTTCTTT.

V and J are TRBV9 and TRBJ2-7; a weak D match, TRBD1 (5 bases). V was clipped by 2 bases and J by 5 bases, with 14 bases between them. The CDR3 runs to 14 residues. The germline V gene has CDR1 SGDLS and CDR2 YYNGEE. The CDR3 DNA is TGTGCCAGCAGCGTTCGCCCAGGGTACAACGAGCAGTACTTC. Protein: CASSVRPGYNEQYF.

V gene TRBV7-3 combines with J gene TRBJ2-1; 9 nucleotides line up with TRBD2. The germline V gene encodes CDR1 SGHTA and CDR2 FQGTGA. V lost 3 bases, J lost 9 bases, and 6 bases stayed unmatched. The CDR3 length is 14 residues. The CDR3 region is CASSFSGGGIEQFF. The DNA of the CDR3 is TGTGCCAGCAGCTTTAGCGGGGGCGGGATTGAGCAGTTCTTC. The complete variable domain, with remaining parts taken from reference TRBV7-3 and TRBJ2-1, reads GAGVSQTPSNKVTEKGKYVELRCDPISGHTALYWYRQSLGQGPEFLIYFQGTGAADDSGLPNDRFFAVRPEGSVSTLKIQRTERGDSAVYLCASSFSGGGIEQFFGPGTRLTVL.

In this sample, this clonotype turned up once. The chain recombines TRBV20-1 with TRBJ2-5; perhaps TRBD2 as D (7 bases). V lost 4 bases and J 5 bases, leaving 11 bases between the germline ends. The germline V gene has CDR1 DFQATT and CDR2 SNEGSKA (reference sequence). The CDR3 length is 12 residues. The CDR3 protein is CSAKEGGETQYF. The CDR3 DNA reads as TGCAGTGCTAAGGAGGGGGGGGAGACCCAGTACTTC.

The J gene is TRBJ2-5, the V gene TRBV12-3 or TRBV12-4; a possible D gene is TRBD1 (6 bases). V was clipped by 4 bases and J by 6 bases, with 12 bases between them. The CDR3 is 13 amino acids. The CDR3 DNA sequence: TGTGCCAGCAGTTCGACAGGTTTTCAGACCCAGTACTTC. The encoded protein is CASSSTGFQTQYF.

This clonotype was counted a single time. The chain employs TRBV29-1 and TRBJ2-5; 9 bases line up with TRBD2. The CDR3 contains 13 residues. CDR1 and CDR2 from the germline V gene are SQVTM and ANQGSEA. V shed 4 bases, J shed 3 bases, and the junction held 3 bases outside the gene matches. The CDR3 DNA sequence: TGCAGCGTTGCGCCTAGCGGGGAAGAGACCCAGTACTTC. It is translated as CSVAPSGEETQYF.

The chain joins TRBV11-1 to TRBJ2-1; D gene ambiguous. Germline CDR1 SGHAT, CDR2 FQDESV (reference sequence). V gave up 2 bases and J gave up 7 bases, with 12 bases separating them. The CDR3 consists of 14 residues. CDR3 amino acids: CASSLTRILNEQFF. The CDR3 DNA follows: TGTGCCAGCAGCTTAACAAGGATATTGAATGAGCAGTTCTTC.

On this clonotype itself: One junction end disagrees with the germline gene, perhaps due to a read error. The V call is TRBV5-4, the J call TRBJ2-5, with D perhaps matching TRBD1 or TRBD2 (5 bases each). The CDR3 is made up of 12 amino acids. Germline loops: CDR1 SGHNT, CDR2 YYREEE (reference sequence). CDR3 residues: CATRDAGGGENF. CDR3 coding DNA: TGTGCCACTCGGGACGCGGGCGGTGGCGAGAACTTC.

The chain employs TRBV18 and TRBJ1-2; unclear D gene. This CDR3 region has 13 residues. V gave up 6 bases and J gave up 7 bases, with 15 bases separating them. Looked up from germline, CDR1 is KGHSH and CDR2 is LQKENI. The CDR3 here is CASSRTDGVGYTF. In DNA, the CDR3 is TGTGCCAGCTCCCGGACGGACGGGGTTGGCTACACCTTC. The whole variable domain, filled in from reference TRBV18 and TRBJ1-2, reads NAGVMQNPRHLVRRRGQEARLRCSPMKGHSHVYWYRQLPEEGLKFMVYLQKENIIDESGMPKERFSAEFPKEGPSILRIQQVVRGDSAAYFCASSRTDGVGYTFGSGTRLTVV.

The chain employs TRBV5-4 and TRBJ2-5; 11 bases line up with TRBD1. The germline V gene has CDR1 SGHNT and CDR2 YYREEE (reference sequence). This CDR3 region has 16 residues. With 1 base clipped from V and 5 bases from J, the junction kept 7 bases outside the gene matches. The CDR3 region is CASSLRRTGGRETQYF. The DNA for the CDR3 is TGTGCCAGCAGCTTGCGGAGGACAGGGGGCAGGGAGACCCAGTACTTC.

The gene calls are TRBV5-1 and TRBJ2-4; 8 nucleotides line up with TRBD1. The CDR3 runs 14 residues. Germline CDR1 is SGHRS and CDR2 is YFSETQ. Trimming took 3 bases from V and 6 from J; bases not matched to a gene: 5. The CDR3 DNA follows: TGCGCCAGCAGCTATGGAGGACAGGGAAACATTCAGTACTTC. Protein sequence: CASSYGGQGNIQYF.

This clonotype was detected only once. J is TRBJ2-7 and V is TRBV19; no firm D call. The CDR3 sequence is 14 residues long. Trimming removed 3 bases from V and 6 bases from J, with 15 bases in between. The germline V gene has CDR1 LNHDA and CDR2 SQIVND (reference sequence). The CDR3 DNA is TGTGCCAGTAGTATGGAAGGGTCAGGATTCGAGCAGTACTTC. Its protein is CASSMEGSGFEQYF.

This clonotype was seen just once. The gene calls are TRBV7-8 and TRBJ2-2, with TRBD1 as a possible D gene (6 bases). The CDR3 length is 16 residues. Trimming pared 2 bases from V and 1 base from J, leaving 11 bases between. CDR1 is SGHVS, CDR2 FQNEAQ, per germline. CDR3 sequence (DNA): TGTGCCAGCAGCTTATTAGAGACAGGGAACACCGGGGAGCTGTTTTTT. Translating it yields CASSLLETGNTGELFF.

The CDR3 bases are TGTGCCACCAGTGATCCACTTTCAGATACGCAGTATTTT. Translated: CATSDPLSDTQYF. The chain combines TRBV24-1 with TRBJ2-3, with no clear D. CDR3 length: 13 amino acids. Trimming left V 3 bases short and J 4 bases short, with 7 bases between. Germline CDR1 and CDR2: KGHDR and SFDVKD.

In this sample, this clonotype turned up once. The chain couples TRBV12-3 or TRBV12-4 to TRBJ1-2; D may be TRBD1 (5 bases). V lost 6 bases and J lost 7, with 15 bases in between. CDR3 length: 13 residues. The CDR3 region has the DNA TGTGCCAGCAGCCCCGGGACCGAGAGTGGCTACACCTTC. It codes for CASSPGTESGYTF.

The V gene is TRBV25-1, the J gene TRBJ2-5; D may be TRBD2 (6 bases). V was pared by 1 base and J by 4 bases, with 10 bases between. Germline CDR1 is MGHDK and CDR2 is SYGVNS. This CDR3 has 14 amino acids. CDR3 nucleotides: TGTGCCAGCAGTGAATTTGTGGGAGGAGAGACCCAGTACTTC. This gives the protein CASSEFVGGETQYF.

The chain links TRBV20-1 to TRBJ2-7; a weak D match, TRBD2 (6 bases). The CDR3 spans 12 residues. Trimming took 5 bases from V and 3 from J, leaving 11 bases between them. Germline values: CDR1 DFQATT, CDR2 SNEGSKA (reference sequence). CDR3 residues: CSADRGSYEQYF. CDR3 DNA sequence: TGCAGTGCTGATCGGGGGAGCTACGAGCAGTACTTC.